This T cell receptor beta chain was sequenced in a study of monozygotic twins with inflammatory bowel disease. Study-wide results and limits: Among IBD patients, TCRbeta diversity (inverse Simpson) was lower than in healthy co-twins.

Every TCR library used approximately 4,000 ng of total RNA. Template switching was used to attach UMIs, which incorporated a 6-nucleotide sample barcode. From its re-call of the 5' RACE reads, TCRdb lists each CDR3 protein once, without DNA. Its clone listing holds tens of thousands of distinct CDR3 sequences. Looked up from germline, CDR1 is DFQATT and CDR2 is SNEGSKA (reference sequence). The CDR3 contains 14 residues. In regard to this clonotype: Antigen specificity is unknown.

The sequence was collected from a human donor with ulcerative colitis or Crohn's disease, or a healthy co-twin of an affected twin (not recorded which). The chain combines TRBV20-1 with TRBJ2-7. Sequenced: blood. CDR3 protein: CSARVYAPSYEQYF.